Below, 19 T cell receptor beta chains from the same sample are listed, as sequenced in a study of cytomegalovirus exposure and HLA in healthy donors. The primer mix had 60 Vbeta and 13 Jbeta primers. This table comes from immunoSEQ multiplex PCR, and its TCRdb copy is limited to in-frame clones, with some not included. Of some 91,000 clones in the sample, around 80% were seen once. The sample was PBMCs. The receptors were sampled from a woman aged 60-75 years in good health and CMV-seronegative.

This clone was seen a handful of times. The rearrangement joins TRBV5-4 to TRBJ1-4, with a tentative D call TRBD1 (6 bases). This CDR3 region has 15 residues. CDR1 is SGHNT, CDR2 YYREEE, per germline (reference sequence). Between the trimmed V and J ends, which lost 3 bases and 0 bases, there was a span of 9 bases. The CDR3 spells CASSSGTTTNEKLFF. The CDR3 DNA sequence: TGTGCCAGCAGCTCCGGGACAACAACTAATGAAAAACTGTTTTTT.

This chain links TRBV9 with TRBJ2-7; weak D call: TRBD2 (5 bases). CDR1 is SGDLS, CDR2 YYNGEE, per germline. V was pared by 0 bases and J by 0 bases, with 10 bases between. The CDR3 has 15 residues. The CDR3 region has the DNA TGTGCCAGCAGCGTAGCAGCGGTCCCCTCCTACGAGCAGTACTTC. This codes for CASSVAAVPSYEQYF.

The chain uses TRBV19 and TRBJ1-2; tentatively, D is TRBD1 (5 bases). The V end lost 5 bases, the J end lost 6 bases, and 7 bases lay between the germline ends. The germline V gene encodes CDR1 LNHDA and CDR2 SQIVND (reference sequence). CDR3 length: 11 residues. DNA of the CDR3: TGTGCCAGTAGTGCAGGGCATGGCTACACCTTC. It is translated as CASSAGHGYTF.

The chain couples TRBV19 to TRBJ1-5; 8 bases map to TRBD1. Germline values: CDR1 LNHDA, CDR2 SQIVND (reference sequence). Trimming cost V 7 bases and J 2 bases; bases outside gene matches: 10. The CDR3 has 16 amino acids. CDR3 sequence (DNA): TGTGCCAGTACCTCAACACTGACAGGGGGCAATCAGCCCCAGCATTTT. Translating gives CASTSTLTGGNQPQHF.

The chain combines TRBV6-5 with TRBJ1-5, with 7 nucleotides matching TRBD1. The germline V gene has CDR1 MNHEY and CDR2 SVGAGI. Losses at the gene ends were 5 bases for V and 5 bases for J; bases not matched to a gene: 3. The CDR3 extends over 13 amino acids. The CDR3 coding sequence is TGTGCCAGCAGTCGGGACAGAGATCAGCCCCAGCATTTT. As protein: CASSRDRDQPQHF.

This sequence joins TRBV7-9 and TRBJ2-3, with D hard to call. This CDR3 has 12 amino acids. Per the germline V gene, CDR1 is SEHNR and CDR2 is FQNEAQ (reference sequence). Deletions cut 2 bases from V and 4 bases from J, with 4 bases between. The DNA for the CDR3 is TGTGCCAGCAGCTTATCTGCAGATACGCAGTATTTT. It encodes CASSLSADTQYF.

The CDR3 sequence is CASSQDHSPSLIQDGYTF. The DNA for the CDR3 is TGCGCCAGCAGCCAAGATCACAGCCCGTCCCTTATCCAAGATGGCTACACCTTC. The chain has TRBV4-1 and TRBJ1-2; D is ambiguous. Looked up from germline, CDR1 is MGHRA and CDR2 is YSYEKL. The CDR3 is made up of 18 amino acids. Trimming cost V 0 bases and J 6 bases, with 23 bases left between them.

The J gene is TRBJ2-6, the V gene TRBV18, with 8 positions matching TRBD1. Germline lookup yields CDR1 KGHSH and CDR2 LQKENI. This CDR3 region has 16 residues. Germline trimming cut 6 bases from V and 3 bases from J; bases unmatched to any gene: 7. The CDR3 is CASSPAGGYGANVLTF. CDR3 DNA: TGTGCCAGCTCCCCCGCAGGGGGCTATGGGGCCAACGTCCTGACTTTC.

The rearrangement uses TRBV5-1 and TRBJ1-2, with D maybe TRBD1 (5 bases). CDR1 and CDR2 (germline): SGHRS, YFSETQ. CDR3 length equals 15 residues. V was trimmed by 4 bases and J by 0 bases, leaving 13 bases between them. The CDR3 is CASSGGTDANYGYTF. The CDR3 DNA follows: TGCGCCAGCAGCGGTGGGACTGATGCTAACTATGGCTACACCTTC. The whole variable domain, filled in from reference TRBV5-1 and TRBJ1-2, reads KAGVTQTPRYLIKTRGQQVTLSCSPISGHRSVSWYQQTPGQGLQFLFEYFSETQRNKGNFPGRFSGRQFSNSRSEMNVSTLELGDSALYLCASSGGTDANYGYTFGSGTRLTVV.

As DNA, the CDR3 is TGTGCCAGTAGTATAGAGGGCGGGGGGAGTTACAATGAGCAGTTCTTC. It yields the protein CASSIEGGGSYNEQFF. This chain links TRBV19 with TRBJ2-1; 8 bases line up with TRBD2. V shed 0 bases, J shed 4 bases, and the junction held 5 bases outside the gene matches. Germline lookup yields CDR1 LNHDA and CDR2 SQIVND (reference sequence). This CDR3 has 16 amino acids.

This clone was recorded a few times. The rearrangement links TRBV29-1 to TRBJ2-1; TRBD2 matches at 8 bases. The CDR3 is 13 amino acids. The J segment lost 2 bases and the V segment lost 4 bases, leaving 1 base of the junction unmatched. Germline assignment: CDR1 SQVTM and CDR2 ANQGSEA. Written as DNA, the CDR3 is TGCAGCGTTGGACTAGCGCCCTACAATGAGCAGTTCTTC. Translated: CSVGLAPYNEQFF.

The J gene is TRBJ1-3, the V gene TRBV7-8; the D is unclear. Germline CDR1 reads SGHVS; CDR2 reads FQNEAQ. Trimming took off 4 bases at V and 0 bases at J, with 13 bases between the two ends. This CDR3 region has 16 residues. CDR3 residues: CASSSGNSDSGNTIYF. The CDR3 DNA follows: TGTGCCAGCAGCTCGGGGAACAGTGACTCTGGAAACACCATATATTTT.

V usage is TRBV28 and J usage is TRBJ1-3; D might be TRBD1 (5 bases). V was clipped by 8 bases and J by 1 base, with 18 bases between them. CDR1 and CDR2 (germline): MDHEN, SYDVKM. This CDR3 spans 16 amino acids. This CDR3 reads CASVAGRFMSGNTIYF. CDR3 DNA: TGTGCCAGCGTCGCAGGGAGGTTTATGTCTGGAAACACCATATATTTT.

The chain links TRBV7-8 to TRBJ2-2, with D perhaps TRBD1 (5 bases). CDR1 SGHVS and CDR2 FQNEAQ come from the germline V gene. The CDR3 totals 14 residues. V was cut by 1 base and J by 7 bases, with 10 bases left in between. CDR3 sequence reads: CASSLEGLGGELFF. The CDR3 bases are TGTGCCAGCAGCTTAGAGGGGCTGGGCGGGGAGCTGTTTTTT.

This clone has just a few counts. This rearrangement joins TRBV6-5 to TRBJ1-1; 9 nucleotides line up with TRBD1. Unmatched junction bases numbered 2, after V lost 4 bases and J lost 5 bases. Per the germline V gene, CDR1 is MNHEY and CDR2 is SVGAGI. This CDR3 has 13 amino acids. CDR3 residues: CASSLTGGTEAFF. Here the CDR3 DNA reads TGTGCCAGCAGTTTGACAGGGGGGACTGAAGCTTTCTTT.

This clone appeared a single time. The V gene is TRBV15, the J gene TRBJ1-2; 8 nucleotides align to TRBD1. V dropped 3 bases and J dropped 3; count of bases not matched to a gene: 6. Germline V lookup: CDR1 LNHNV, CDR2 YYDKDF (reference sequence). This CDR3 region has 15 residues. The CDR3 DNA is TGTGCCACCAGCAGTTTACAGGGGGTGGACTATGGCTACACCTTC. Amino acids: CATSSLQGVDYGYTF.

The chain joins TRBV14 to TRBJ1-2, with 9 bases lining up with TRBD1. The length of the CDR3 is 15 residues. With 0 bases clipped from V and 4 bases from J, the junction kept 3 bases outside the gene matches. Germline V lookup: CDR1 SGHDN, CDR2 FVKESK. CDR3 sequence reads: CASSQDTGGPYGYTF. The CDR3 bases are TGTGCCAGCAGCCAAGATACAGGGGGCCCCTATGGCTACACCTTC.

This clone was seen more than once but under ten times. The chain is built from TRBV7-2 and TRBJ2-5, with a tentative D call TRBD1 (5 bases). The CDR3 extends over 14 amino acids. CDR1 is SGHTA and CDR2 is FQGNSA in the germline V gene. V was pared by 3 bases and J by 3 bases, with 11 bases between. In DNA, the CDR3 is TGTGCCAGCAGCTTGGAACAGGTGAAAGAGACCCAGTACTTC. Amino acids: CASSLEQVKETQYF.

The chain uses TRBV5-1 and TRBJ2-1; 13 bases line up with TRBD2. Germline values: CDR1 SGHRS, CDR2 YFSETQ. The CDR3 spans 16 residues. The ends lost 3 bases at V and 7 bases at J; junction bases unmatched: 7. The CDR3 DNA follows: TGCGCCAGCAGCTCCGTGACTAGCGGGGGGCAGAATGAGCAGTTCTTC. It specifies CASSSVTSGGQNEQFF.